The clone carrying this T cell receptor (beta chain) was seen once. Its antigen is as yet unknown. While the first cohort had 600 to 800 subjects, the donors belonged to the separate validation cohort of roughly 130 subjects. This entry belongs to a study of cytomegalovirus exposure and HLA in healthy donors. On the study more broadly: It was reported in a later analysis that the 120 validation repertoires used the same platform as the roughly 700 first-cohort repertoires. The study, taken as a whole, reports: Whilst most TCR sequences proved rare, a subset of public TCRs occurred across many donors. The listing of about 150 TCR beta chains classed them as cytomegalovirus-associated.

The repertoire was sequenced with immunoSEQ multiplex PCR; TCRdb's copy has only in-frame clones and lacks some. This table holds 220,000 or so clones, about 90% found once. The TCR sequence derives from a woman between 18 and 30 years old in good health and CMV-seronegative. Material for sequencing was PBMCs.

The CDR3 DNA follows: TGTGCCAGTAGTATAGGTGGCGGAATCGAGCAGTACTTC. It encodes CASSIGGGIEQYF. The V gene is TRBV19, the J gene TRBJ2-7; no clear D. There are 13 residues in the CDR3. V was cut by 1 base and J by 6 bases, with 10 bases left in between. Germline V lookup: CDR1 LNHDA, CDR2 SQIVND (reference sequence).